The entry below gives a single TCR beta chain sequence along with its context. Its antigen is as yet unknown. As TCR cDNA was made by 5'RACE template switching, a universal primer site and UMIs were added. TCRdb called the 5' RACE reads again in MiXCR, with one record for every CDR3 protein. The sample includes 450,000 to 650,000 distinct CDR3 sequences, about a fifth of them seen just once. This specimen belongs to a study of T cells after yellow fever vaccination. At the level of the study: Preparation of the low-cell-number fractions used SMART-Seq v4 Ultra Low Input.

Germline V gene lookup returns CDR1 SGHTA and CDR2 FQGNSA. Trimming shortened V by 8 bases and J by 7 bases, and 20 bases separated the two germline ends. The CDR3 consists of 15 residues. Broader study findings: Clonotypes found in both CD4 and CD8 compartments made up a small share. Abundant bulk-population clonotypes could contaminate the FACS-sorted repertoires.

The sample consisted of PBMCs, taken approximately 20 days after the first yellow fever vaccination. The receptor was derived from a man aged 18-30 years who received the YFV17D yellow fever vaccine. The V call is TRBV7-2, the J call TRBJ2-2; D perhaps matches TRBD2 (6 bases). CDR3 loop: CASRNLLSGYGELFF. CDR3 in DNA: TGTGCCAGCCGGAACCTGCTGAGCGGGTACGGGGAGCTGTTTTTT.